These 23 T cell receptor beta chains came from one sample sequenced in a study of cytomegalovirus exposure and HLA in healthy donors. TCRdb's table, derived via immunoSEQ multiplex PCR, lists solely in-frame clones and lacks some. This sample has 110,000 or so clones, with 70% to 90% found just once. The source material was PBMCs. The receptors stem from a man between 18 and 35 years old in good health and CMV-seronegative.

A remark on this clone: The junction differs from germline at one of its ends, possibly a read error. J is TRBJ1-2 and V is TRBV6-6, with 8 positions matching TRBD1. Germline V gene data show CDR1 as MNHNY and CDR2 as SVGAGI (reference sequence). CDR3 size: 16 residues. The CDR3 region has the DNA TGTGCCAGCAGATACTACGCGGACAGGGCTAATGATGGCTACACCTTC. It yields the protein CASRYYADRANDGYTF.

The CDR3 sequence: CATSRDLAVGGYTF. CDR3 DNA sequence: TGTGCCACCAGCAGAGATCTGGCAGTCGGGGGCTACACCTTC. The chain links TRBV15 to TRBJ1-2; D is uncertain. The CDR3 totals 14 residues. The V gene's germline CDR1 is LNHNV and CDR2 YYDKDF (reference sequence). Between the trimmed V and J ends, which lost 0 bases and 8 bases, there was a span of 13 bases.

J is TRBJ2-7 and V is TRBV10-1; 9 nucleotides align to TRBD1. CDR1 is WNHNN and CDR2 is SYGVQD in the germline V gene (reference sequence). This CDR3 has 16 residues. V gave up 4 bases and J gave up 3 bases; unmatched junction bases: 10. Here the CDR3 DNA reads TGCGCCAGCAGTGCCCTAAGAGGACAGGGGTACTACGAGCAGTACTTC. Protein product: CASSALRGQGYYEQYF.

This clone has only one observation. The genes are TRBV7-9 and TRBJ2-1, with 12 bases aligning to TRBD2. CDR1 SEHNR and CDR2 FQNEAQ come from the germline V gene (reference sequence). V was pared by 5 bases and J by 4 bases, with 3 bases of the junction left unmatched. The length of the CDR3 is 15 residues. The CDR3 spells CASSRTSGRYNEQFF. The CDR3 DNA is TGTGCCAGCAGCCGAACTAGCGGGAGGTACAATGAGCAGTTCTTC.

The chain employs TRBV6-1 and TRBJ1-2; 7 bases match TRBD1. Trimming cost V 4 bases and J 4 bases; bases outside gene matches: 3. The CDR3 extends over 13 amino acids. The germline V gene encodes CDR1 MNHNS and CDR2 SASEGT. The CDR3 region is CASSAQGGYGYTF. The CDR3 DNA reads TGTGCCAGCAGTGCCCAGGGGGGCTATGGCTACACCTTC.

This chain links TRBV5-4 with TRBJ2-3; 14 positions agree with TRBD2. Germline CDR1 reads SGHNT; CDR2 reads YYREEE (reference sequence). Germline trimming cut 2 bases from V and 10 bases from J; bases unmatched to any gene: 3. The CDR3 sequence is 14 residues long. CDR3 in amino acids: CASSFGTSGSSQYF. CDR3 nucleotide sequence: TGTGCCAGCAGCTTTGGGACTAGCGGGAGCTCGCAGTATTTT.

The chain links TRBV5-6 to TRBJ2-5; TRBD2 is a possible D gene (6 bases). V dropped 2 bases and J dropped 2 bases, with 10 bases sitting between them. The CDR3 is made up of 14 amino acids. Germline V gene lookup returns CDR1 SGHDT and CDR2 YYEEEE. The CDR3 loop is CASSLAGRQETQYF. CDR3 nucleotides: TGTGCCAGCAGCTTAGCGGGCAGACAAGAGACCCAGTACTTC.

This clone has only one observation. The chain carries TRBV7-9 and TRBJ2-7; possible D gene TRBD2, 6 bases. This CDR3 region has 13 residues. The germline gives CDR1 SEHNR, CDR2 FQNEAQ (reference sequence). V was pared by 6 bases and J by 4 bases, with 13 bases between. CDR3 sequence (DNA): TGTGCCAGCAGTCCAGCGGCGGGATACGAGCAGTACTTC. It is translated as CASSPAAGYEQYF.

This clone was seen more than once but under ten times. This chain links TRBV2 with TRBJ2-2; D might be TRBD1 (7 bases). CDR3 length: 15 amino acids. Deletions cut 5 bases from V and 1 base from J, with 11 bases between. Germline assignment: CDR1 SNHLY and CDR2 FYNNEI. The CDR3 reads CASSRQGLNTGELFF. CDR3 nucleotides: TGTGCCAGCAGTAGACAGGGACTGAACACCGGGGAGCTGTTTTTT.

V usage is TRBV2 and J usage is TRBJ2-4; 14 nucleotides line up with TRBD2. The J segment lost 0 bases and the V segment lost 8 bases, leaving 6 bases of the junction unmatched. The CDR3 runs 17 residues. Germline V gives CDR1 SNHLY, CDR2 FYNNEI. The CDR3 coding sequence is TGTGCCAGCTCAGGACTAGCGGGGGGATCAGCCAAAAACATTCAGTACTTC. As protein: CASSGLAGGSAKNIQYF.

This chain's CDR3 is CASSRRWSSYNEQFF. The DNA for the CDR3 is TGTGCCAGCAGTAGACGGTGGAGCTCCTACAATGAGCAGTTCTTC. This chain joins TRBV6-5 and TRBJ2-1, with D unclear. V lost 5 bases and J lost 0, with 11 bases in between. Germline V CDR1 and CDR2: MNHEY, SVGAGI. The CDR3 runs 15 residues.

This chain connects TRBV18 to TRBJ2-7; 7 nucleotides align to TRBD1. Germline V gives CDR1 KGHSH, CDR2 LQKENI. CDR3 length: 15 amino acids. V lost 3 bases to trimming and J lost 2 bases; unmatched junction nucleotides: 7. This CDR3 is CASSPTQGMPYEQYF. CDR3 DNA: TGTGCCAGCTCACCGACACAGGGGATGCCCTACGAGCAGTACTTC.

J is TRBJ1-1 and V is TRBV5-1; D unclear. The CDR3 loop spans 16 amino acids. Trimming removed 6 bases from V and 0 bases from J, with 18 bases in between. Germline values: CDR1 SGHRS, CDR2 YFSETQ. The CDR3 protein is CASIFWAGLMNTEAFF. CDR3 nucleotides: TGCGCCAGCATCTTTTGGGCAGGACTTATGAACACTGAAGCTTTCTTT.

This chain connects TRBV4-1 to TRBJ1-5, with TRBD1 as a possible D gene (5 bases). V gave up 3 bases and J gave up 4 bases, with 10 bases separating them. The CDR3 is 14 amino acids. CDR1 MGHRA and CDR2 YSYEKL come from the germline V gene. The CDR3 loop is CASSHQQVNQPQHF. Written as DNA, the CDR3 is TGCGCCAGCAGCCACCAACAGGTTAATCAGCCCCAGCATTTT.

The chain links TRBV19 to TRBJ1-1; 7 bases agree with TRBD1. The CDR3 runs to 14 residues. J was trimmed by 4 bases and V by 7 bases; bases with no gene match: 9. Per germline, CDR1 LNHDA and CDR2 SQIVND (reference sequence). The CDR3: CASNLDRDGTEAFF. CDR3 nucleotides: TGTGCCAGTAACCTCGACAGGGATGGCACTGAAGCTTTCTTT. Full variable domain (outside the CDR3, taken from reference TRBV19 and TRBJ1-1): DGGITQSPKYLFRKEGQNVTLSCEQNLNHDAMYWYRQDPGQGLRLIYYSQIVNDFQKGDIAEGYSVSREKKESFPLTVTSAQKNPTAFYLCASNLDRDGTEAFFGQGTRLTVV.

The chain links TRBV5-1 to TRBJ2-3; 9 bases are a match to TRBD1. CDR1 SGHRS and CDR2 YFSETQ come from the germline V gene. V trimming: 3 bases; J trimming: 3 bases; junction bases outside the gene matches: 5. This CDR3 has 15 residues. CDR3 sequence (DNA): TGCGCCAGCAGCTCGGGACAGGGAGGGACAGATACGCAGTATTTT. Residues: CASSSGQGGTDTQYF.

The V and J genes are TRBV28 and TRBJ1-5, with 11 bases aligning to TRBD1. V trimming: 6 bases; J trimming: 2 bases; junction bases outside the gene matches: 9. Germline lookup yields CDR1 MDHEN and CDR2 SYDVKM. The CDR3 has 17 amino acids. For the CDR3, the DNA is TGTGCCAGCAGGGGACAGGGGGGGGTTCGCGGCAATCAGCCCCAGCATTTT. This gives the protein CASRGQGGVRGNQPQHF.

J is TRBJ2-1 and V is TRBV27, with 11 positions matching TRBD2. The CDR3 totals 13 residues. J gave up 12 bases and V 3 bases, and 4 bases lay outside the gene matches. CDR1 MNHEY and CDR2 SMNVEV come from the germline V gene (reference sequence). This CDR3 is CASSLGTSGAQFF. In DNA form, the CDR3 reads TGTGCCAGCAGTTTGGGGACTAGCGGAGCGCAGTTCTTC.

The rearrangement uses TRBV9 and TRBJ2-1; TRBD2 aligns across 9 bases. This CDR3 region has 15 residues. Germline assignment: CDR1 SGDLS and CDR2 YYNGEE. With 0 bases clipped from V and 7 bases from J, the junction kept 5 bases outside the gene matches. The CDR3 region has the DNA TGTGCCAGCAGCGTAGGAGATAGCGGGGGAAATGAGCAGTTCTTC. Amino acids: CASSVGDSGGNEQFF.

CDR3 in amino acids: CASSLGVTSGTDTQYF. CDR3 bases: TGTGCCAGCAGCTTAGGTGTGACATCCGGAACAGATACGCAGTATTTT. The genes are TRBV7-9 and TRBJ2-3; D not certain. V lost 1 base to trimming and J lost 3 bases, with 14 bases between them. Germline lookup yields CDR1 SEHNR and CDR2 FQNEAQ (reference sequence). This CDR3 has 16 residues.

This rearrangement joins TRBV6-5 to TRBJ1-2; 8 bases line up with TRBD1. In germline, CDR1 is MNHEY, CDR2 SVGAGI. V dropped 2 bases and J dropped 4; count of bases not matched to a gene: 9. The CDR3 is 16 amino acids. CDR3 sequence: CASSYRQRTGSYGYTF. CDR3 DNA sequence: TGTGCCAGCAGTTACCGACAAAGGACAGGGAGCTATGGCTACACCTTC.

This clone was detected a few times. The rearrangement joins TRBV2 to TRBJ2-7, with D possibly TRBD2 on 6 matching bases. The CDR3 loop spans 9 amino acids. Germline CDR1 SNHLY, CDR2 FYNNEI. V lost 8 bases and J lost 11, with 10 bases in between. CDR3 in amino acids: CASGGSEYF. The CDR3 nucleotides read TGTGCCAGCGGGGGGAGCGAGTACTTC. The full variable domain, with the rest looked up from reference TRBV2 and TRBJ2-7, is EPEVTQTPSHQVTQMGQEVILRCVPISNHLYFYWYRQILGQKVEFLVSFYNNEISEKSEIFDDQFSVERPDGSNFTLKIRSTKLEDSAMYFCASGGSEYFGPGTRLTVT.

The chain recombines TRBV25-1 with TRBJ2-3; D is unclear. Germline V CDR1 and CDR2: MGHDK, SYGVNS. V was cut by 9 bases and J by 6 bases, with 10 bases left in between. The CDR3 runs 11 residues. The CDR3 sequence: CASKIVDTQYF. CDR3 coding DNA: TGTGCCAGTAAGATAGTGGATACGCAGTATTTT.